This section outlines one T cell receptor (beta chain) sequence together with its context. Its antigen is as yet unknown. TCRdb's copy holds only in-frame clones and misses some; the assay was immunoSEQ multiplex PCR. The data hold 95,000 to 100,000 clones, with about 82% observed a single time. The data originate from a study of graft-versus-host responses after intestinal transplantation. For the study at large: Recipients received multivisceral, liver-intestinal, or isolated intestinal transplants.

General observations from the study: HvG clone declines early post-transplant were associated with peak circulating GvH levels. GvH clones appeared in recipient marrow, some first in ileum or blood.

The V and J ends lost 1 base and 0 bases respectively, with 10 bases between them. The CDR3 spans 16 residues. CDR1 is SEHNR, CDR2 FQNEAQ, per germline (reference sequence). The specimen comprised PBMCs, sampled 255 days after intestinal transplant. The origin of this receptor is a human patient who received an intestinal transplant, so some T cells may come from the graft donor. The rearrangement joins TRBV7-9 to TRBJ1-3; D may be TRBD1 (5 bases). Written as DNA, the CDR3 is TGTGCCAGCAGCTTAGGGACCAGGGTCTCTGGAAACACCATATATTTT. Translated, it gives CASSLGTRVSGNTIYF.